Sequencing of this TCR beta chain was carried out in a study of blood T cells in healthy people across ages. This CDR3 region has 17 residues. Germline lookup yields CDR1 MDHEN and CDR2 SYDVKM. Together with a sample-barcoded 5' primer, a J-beta primer mix was included in a second PCR lasting about 6 to 12 cycles. TCRdb reprocessed the 5' RACE reads via MiXCR and lists one record per CDR3 protein. This table holds about 940,000 distinct CDR3 sequences, roughly 52% found once. In this sample, this clonotype turned up once. This TCR was recovered from a young man in good health. The chain is built from TRBV28 and TRBJ2-5; 12 nucleotides match TRBD1. The closer fit of TRBJ2-7 to the DNA end suggests the J call may be wrong. Sequenced input: blood. The CDR3 bases are TGTGCCAGCACCAAAAACGGGGCAGGGACAGGGGGCAACGAGCAGTACTTC. Residues: CASTKNGAGTGGNEQYF.